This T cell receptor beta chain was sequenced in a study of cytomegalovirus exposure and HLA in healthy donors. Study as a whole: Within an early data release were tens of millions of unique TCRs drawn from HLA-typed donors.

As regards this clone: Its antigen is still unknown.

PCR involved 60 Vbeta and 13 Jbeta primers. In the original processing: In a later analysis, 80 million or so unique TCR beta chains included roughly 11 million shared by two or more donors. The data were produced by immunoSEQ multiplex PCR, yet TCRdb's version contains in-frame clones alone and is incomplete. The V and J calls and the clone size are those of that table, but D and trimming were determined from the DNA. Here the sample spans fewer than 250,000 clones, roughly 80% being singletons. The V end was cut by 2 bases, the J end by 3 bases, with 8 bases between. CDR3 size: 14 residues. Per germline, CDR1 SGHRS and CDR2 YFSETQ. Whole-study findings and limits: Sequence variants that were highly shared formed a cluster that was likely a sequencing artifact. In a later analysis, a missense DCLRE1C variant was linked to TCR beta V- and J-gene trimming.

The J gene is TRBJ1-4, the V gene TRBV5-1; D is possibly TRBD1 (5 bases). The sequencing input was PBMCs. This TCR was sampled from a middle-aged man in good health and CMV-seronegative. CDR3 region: CASSFGGANEKLFF. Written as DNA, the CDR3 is TGCGCCAGCAGCTTCGGGGGGGCTAATGAAAAACTGTTTTTT.